Below, 8 T cell receptor beta chains from the same sample are listed, as sequenced in a study of T cells in Graves' hyperthyroidism and ophthalmopathy. The investigators amplified TCR beta CDR3 regions from RNA transcripts. HTBI primers were the set used in a first-round RT-PCR of the TCR CDR3. TCRdb redid the calling of the multiplex PCR reads with MiXCR, one entry per CDR3 protein. Among roughly 400,000 distinct CDR3 sequences listed, over 13% were seen once. The source material was blood. The receptors come from a man aged 45-65 years with Graves' ophthalmopathy.

In the case of this clonotype: This may be a read error, as it is one base from a much larger clone. The V call is TRBV10-1, the J call TRBJ2-3; D is ambiguous. The CDR3 runs 13 residues. Trimming left V 3 bases short and J 5 bases short, with 9 bases between. Germline-derived CDR1 and CDR2 are WNHNN and SYGVQD (reference sequence). The CDR3 region is CASSDRLLDTQYF. The CDR3 DNA sequence: TGCGCCAGCAGTGACAGACTCCTAGATACGCAGTATTTT.

This clonotype has at least ten counts. This rearrangement joins TRBV5-1 to TRBJ2-1, with TRBD1 as a possible D gene (6 bases). The CDR3 contains 14 residues. Trimming cost V 4 bases and J 4 bases, with 12 bases left between them. Germline assignment: CDR1 SGHRS and CDR2 YFSETQ. The CDR3 DNA sequence: TGCGCCAGCAGCAACGACAGGCTGTACAATGAGCAGTTCTTC. This gives the protein CASSNDRLYNEQFF.

This clonotype has just a few counts. The J gene is TRBJ2-1, the V gene TRBV11-3; 8 bases match TRBD2. CDR1 and CDR2 from the germline V gene are SGHNT and YENEEA. The CDR3 loop spans 12 amino acids. V was clipped by 6 bases and J by 12 bases; unmatched bases: 7. The CDR3 sequence: CASSFSGGAQFF. CDR3 sequence (DNA): TGTGCCAGCAGTTTTTCCGGGGGGGCGCAGTTCTTC.

The chain has TRBV3-1 and TRBJ2-7; perhaps TRBD1 as D (6 bases). CDR1 and CDR2 from the germline V gene are LGHDT and YNNKEL (reference sequence). The CDR3 runs to 15 residues. V lost 0 bases and J 2 bases, leaving 11 bases between the germline ends. The CDR3 coding sequence is TGTGCCAGCAGCCAAGAAGTACAGGGTGCCTACGAGCAGTACTTC. This gives the protein CASSQEVQGAYEQYF.

The table lists this clonotype with many counts. In DNA form, the CDR3 reads TGTGCCAGCTCAGGTCTGGTCAACACTGAAGCTTTCTTT. Residues: CASSGLVNTEAFF. V usage is TRBV18 and J usage is TRBJ1-1; D gene ambiguous. Trimming took off 5 bases at V and 2 bases at J, with 9 bases between the two ends. Germline V gene data show CDR1 as KGHSH and CDR2 as LQKENI. This CDR3 spans 13 amino acids.

This clonotype was seen ten or more times. This rearrangement joins TRBV9 to TRBJ2-2, with 8 bases that match TRBD2. With V trimmed by 0 bases and J by 0 bases, 1 base remained unmatched. The CDR3 runs 16 residues. Germline loops: CDR1 SGDLS, CDR2 YYNGEE. The CDR3 DNA sequence: TGTGCCAGCAGCGTAGAGCGGGGGACGAACACCGGGGAGCTGTTTTTT. Amino acids: CASSVERGTNTGELFF.

This clonotype was seen a handful of times. One junction end disagrees with the germline gene, perhaps due to a read error. The chain recombines TRBV3-1 with TRBJ2-7, with 7 bases matching TRBD1. Per the germline V gene, CDR1 is LGHDT and CDR2 is YNNKEL (reference sequence). The CDR3 has 13 amino acids. CDR3 sequence (DNA): TGTGCCAGCAGACAAGGGACAGTCAGCGAGCAGTACTTC. Protein sequence: CASRQGTVSEQYF.

At least ten counts were recorded for this clonotype. J is TRBJ1-1 and V is TRBV20-1; D ambiguous. Trimming pared 7 bases from V and 11 bases from J, leaving 29 bases between. There are 15 residues in the CDR3. Germline-derived CDR1 and CDR2 are DFQATT and SNEGSKA (reference sequence). The CDR3 coding sequence is TGCAGTGTGGCGGGCCCCGTGAGTTCGGCGGTTCGGGCTTTCTTT. Translating it yields CSVAGPVSSAVRAFF.